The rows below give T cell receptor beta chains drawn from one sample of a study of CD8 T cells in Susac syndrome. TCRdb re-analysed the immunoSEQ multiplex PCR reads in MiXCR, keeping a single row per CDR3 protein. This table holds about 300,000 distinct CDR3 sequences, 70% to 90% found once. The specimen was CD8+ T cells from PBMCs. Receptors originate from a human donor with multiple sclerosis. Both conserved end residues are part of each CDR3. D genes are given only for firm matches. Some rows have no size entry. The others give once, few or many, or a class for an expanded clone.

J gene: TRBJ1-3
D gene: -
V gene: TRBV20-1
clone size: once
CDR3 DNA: TGCAGTGCTAGAGTGGGCAGGGATGGCCTTGGAAACACCATATATTTT
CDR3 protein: CSARVGRDGLGNTIYF

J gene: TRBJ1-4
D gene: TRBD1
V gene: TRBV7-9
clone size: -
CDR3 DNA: TGTGCCAGCAGCTCAAGACAGGGAACTAATGAAAAACTGTTTTTT
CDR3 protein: CASSSRQGTNEKLFF

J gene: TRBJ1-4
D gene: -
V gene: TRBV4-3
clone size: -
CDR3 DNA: TGCGCCAGCAGCCAAGTCCCGGGGGCAACTAATGAAAAACTGTTTTTT
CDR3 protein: CASSQVPGATNEKLFF

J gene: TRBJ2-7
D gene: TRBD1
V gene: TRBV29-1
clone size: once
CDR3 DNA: TGCAGCGCCCAAGGGACAGGAGGAGGCTACGAGCAGTACTTC
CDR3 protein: CSAQGTGGGYEQYF

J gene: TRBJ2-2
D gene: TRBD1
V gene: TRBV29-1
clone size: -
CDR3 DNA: TGCAGCGCCCTCCGGGACAGAAATTCACCCGGGGAGCTGTTTTTT
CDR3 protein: CSALRDRNSPGELFF

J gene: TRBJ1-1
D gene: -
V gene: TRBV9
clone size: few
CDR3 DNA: TGTGCCAGCAGCAGAGGAGGTTTGTGGCAGGGCACTGAAGCTTTCTTT
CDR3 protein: CASSRGGLWQGTEAFF

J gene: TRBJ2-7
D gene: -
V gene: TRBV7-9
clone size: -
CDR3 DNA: TGTGCCAGCAGCACCCGGATGGGGGCCTCCTACGAGCAGTACTTC
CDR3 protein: CASSTRMGASYEQYF

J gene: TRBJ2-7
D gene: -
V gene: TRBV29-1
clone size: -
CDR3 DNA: TGCAGCGTGGAGGGCGGAGGGTACGAGCAGTACTTC
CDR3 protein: CSVEGGGYEQYF

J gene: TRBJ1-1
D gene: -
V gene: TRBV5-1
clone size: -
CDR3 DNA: TGCGCCAGCAGCTTTGGAGGGTTGATGGAAGCTTTCTTT
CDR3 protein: CASSFGGLMEAFF

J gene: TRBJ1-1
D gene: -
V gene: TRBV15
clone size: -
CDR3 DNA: TGTGCCACCAGCATAGGGGGGTTCACTGAAGCTTTCTTT
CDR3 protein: CATSIGGFTEAFF

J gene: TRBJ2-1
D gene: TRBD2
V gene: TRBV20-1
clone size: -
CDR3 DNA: TGCAGTGCTCCCCGGACTAGCGGGGGGACAAATGAGCAGTTCTTC
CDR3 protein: CSAPRTSGGTNEQFF

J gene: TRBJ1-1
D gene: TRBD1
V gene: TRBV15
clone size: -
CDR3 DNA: TGTGCCACCAGCGGAGAGACAGGGAGGTACACTGAAGCTTTCTTT
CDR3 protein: CATSGETGRYTEAFF

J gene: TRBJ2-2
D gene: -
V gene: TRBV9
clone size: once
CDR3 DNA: TGTGCCAGCAGCCTGGACTCCTCAACCTCTTACGGGGAGCTGTTTTTT
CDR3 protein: CASSLDSSTSYGELFF

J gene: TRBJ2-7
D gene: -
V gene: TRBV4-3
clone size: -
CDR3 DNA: TGCGCCAGCAGCCAAGATTTCAGGGGACGGGAGCAGTACTTC
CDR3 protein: CASSQDFRGREQYF

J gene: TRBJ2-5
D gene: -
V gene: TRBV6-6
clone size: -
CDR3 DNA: TGTGCCAGCTCACCCCGGGGGGCAGAGACCCAGTACTTC
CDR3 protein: CASSPRGAETQYF

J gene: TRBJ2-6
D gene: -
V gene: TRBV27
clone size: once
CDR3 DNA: TGTGCCAGCAGTTTAGTAGGGGCTGGGGCCAACGTCCTGACTTTC
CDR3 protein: CASSLVGAGANVLTF

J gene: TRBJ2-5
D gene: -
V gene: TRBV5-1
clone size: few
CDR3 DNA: TGCGCCAGCAGCTTCCGAGTGTACCAAGAGACCCAGTACTTC
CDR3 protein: CASSFRVYQETQYF

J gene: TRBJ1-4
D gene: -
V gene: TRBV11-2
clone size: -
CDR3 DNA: TGTGCCAGCAGCTCACAGGGAAAACTGTTTTTT
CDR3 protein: CASSSQGKLFF

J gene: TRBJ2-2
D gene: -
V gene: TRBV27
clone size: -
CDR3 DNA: TGTGCCAGCAGTCTTAATAGCGCCGGGGAGCTGTTTTTT
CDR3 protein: CASSLNSAGELFF

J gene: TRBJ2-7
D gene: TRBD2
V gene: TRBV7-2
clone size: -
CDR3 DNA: TGTGCCAGCAGCCCCCTAGCGGGAGACTCCTACGAGCAGTACTTC
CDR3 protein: CASSPLAGDSYEQYF

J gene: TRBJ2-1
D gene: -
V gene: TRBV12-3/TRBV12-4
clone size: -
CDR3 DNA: TGTGCCAGCGTTCGGGGCGTTGAGCAGTTCTTC
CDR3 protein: CASVRGVEQFF

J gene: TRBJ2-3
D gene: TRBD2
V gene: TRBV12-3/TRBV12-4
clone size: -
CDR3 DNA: TGTGCCAGCACCCGAATAGCGGGGGCCAACACAGATACGCAGTATTTT
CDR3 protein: CASTRIAGANTDTQYF

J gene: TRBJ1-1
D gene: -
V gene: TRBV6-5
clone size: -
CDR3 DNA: TGTGCCAGCAGGGCCGGGAGGACTGAAGCTTTCTTT
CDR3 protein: CASRAGRTEAFF

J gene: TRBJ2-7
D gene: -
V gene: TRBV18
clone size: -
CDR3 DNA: TGTGCCAGCTCACCATCAAGAAACCCGGGACGGAACAGCTACGAGCAGTACTTC
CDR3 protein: CASSPSRNPGRNSYEQYF

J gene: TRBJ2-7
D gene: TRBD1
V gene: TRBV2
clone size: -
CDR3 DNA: TGTGCCAGCACCCACGGACAGGGAACTCAATTTGAGCAGTACTTC
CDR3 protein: CASTHGQGTQFEQYF

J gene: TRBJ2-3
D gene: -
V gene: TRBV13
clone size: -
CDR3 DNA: TGTGCCAGCAGCTCTAGTGGGGGATACACAGATACGCAGTATTTT
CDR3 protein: CASSSSGGYTDTQYF

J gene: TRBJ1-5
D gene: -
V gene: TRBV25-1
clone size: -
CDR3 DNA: TGTGCCAGCAGTGTAATGCTTAGCAATCAGCCCCAGCATTTT
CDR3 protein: CASSVMLSNQPQHF

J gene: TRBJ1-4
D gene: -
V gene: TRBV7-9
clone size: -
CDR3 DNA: TGTGCCAGCAGCTTATCTGGAAATGAAAAACTGTTTTTT
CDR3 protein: CASSLSGNEKLFF

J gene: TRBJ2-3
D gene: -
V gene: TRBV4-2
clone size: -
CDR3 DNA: TGTGCCAGCAGCCAAGGCCCCCCTCGGGGCACCTCCACAGATACGCAGTATTTT
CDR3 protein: CASSQGPPRGTSTDTQYF

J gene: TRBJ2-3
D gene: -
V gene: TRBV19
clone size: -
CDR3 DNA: TGTGCCAGTAGCGGGATGAGCACAGATACGCAGTATTTT
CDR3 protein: CASSGMSTDTQYF

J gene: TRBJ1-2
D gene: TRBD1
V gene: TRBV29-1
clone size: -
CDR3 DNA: TGCAGCGTCGACAGGGGAAGCGGCTATGGCTACACCTTC
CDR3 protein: CSVDRGSGYGYTF

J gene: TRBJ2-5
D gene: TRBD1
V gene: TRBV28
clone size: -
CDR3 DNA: TGTGCCAGCAGTTTAGCAAGCCGGGACAGGTACCAAGAGACCCAGTACTTC
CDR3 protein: CASSLASRDRYQETQYF

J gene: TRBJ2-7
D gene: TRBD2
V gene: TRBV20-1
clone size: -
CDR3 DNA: TGCAGTGCTAGCCCCTCGCCTAGCGGGGGTTTCCCCTACGAGCAGTACTTC
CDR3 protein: CSASPSPSGGFPYEQYF

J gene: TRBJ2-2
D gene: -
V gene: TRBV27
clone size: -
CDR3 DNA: TGTGCCAGCATGTCGTACAGGAACACCGGGGAGCTGTTTTTT
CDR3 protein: CASMSYRNTGELFF

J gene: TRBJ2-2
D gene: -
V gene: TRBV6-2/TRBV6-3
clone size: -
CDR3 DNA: TGTGCCAGCAGTCTCAGCGACCAGAACACCGGGGAGCTGTTTTTT
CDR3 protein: CASSLSDQNTGELFF

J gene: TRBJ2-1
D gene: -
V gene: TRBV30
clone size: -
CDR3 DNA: TGTGCCTGGAGTGTAGGAGTGAAACTCTCCTACAATGAGCAGTTCTTC
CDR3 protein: CAWSVGVKLSYNEQFF

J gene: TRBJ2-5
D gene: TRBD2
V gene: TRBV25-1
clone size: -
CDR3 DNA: TGTGCCAGCAGTGAATACCTAGGGACTAGCATTGAAGAGACCCAGTACTTC
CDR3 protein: CASSEYLGTSIEETQYF

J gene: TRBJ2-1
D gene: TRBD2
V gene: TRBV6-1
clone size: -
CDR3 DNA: TGTGCCAGCCACCCCCGGGGGCGGGGGGCCTTCAATGAGCAGTTCTTC
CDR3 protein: CASHPRGRGAFNEQFF

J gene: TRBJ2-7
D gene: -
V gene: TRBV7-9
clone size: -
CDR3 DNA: TGTGCCAGCACCCAACAGGGCGAGCAGTACTTC
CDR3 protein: CASTQQGEQYF

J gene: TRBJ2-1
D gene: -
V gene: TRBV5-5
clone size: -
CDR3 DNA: TGTGCCAGCAGCTTGACCTGGGGAAAGCAGTTCTTC
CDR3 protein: CASSLTWGKQFF